This T cell receptor beta chain is from a study of OX40 agonist ivuxolimab in advanced cancers. Germline V CDR1 and CDR2: SGHRS, YFSETQ. CDR3 length: 12 residues. With 6 bases clipped from V and 10 bases from J, the junction kept 6 bases outside the gene matches. This clone was counted between two and nine times. Only in-frame clones appear in the TCRdb table, and some are missing; sequencing was by immunoSEQ multiplex PCR. The sample holds about 100,000 clones, under 90% seen once. The input for sequencing was CD4+ or CD8+ T cells sorted from blood, taken in a trial of the OX40 agonist ivuxolimab. The chain couples TRBV5-1 to TRBJ2-2, with 7 nucleotides matching TRBD2. This receptor was obtained from an adult with an advanced solid tumor such as melanoma, head and neck, liver or kidney cancer. CDR3 DNA: TGCGCCAGCAAGGGAGGGGCGGAGGAGCTGTTTTTT. This translates into CASKGGAEELFF.